Detailed here is one T cell receptor beta chain. The antigen it binds to is not known. Per-base quality was not reported, and no clone a single base away is much larger than it. CDR1 and CDR2 are read off the germline V gene (reference sequence) as SGHNT and YYREEE. The V and J ends are trimmed by 2 bases and 0 bases, leaving 6 bases between them. The CDR3 spans 13 residues, from the cysteine through the phenylalanine. The read is trimmed to its CDR3 DNA, 39 bases read in frame from base 1. The donors were healthy, HIV-negative adults who had no recently reported acute infections or vaccinations. All donors were Caucasian adults living in Nashville, Tennessee, USA. CD4+ T cells were enriched through magnetic negative selection, after which naive cells were positively selected on CD45RA and the remaining negative fraction served as the memory subset. Blood was collected by leukapheresis, and PBMCs were isolated by Ficoll-Histopaque density gradient centrifugation and then cryopreserved in liquid nitrogen vapor phase. Analytical flow cytometry was used to check the purity and quantity of each magnetically sorted T cell population. Genomic DNA was isolated from each sorted fraction and quantified by UV absorbance on a Nanodrop 2000c.

Using the deep immunoSEQ assay, TCR CDR3 regions were amplified from genomic DNA by multiplex PCR. Extracted genomic DNA from each cell subset was distributed evenly across all wells of several immunoSEQ 96-well plates, and each plate was treated as a replicate. Each replicate PCR for sorted subsets received about 220 ng genomic DNA, equal to about 29,000 T cell genomes. Purified libraries were measured with a Qubit 3.0 fluorometer, size-checked on a Bioanalyzer 2100, and measured again with the KAPA Library Quantification kit. Every immunoSEQ 96-well plate was sequenced on a separate single-read 150-cycle Illumina NextSeq 550 flow cell. The authors' pipeline ran thus. The immunoSEQ output contained only junctional sequences without quality scores, so filtering could not match that applied to full-length reads. Sequences were annotated with PyIR, a Python wrapper for IgBLAST v1.9, and V/J genes and CDR3 were assigned using IMGT germline references. Any read was removed if the V/J assignment was weak (E-value above 1e-6), the CDR3 was missing, or the read contained stop codons, out-of-frame junctions, or ambiguous translated residues. V3J clonotypes were defined by identical inferred V gene, J gene, and CDR3 amino acid sequence. To compute the percentage overlap between repertoires, the number of shared unique clonotypes was divided by the size of the smaller repertoire. RTK rarefaction, the Chao1 estimator, and Recon v2.1 estimates of unobserved clonotypes were used to assess repertoire richness. Generation probabilities for all TCRbeta clonotypes obtained by the gDNA method from four donors were computed using OLGA. Held by TCRdb, this immuneACCESS table contains in-frame sequences only and omits some clones. Under half of the omission traces to an unresolved V gene where checked; the cause of the rest is unknown. V and J calls and clone size follow that table, whereas D and trimming were derived from the DNA. This sample gives approximately 2,300,000 clones in total; just under 95% of them show up just once. The ten largest account for more than 0.35% of the sample.

This sample was included in a study of shared clonotypes between healthy human individuals (dated by TCRdb to the early 2020s). In terms of the full investigation: The cohort comprised two women and a few men aged 18 to 49 years. For each donor, three plates each were used for CD4 naive and CD4 memory, two plates were used for CD8 naive, and one plate was used for CD8 memory. To estimate repertoire size and how much clonotypes are shared between individuals, the study performed deep sequencing of blood TCR repertoires from about 5 healthy adults. Different laboratories and diverse techniques were used to prepare libraries and sequence TCR repertoires, to increase sequencing depth and limit assay-specific biases. Each donor's leukapheresis produced roughly between roughly 0.85 and 9 billion PBMCs. General findings and caveats noted by the study authors: Larger estimated clonotype richness was generally found for naive subsets than for memory subsets. The genetic and exposure-history diversity represented was limited by the small number of donors. Even with the large sequencing depth, rarefaction of the sorted-subset datasets indicated that sequencing was incomplete. Sharing across a handful of donors was observed for around 5% of naive CD4, under 4% of naive CD8, over 2% of memory CD4, and about 0.38% of memory CD8 clonotypes. Sampling was limited to blood, and TCR repertoires in tissue likely differ from TCR repertoires in blood. Pairwise subsampling indicated that sequencing depth was expected to affect the degree of clonotype sharing among donors. Clonotypes shared by all four sorted-subset donors showed higher generation probabilities than non-shared clonotypes.

Material: naive CD4+ T cells from PBMCs. Per the publication, the cell subset or site label means: CD45RA+ positively selected. The V gene is TRBV5-4 and the J gene is TRBJ2-7, with an unclear D gene assignment. This clonotype was sampled from a man aged 18 to 30 in good health. Some clones in this sample may be carry-over from other donors' samples. The nucleotide sequence reads as follows: TGTGCCAGCAGCTTAGACGGCTCCTACGAGCAGTACTTC. Translated, it reads CASSLDGSYEQYF.